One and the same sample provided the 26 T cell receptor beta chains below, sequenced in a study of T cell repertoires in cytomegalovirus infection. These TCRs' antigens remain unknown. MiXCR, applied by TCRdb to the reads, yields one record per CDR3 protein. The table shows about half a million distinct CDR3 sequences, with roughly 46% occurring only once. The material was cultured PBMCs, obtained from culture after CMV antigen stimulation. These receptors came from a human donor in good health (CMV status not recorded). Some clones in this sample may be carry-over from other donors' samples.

CDR3 amino acids: CASSGPKNIQYF. CDR3 nucleotide sequence: TGTGCCAGTAGTGGCCCGAAAAACATTCAGTACTTC. The V call is TRBV7-2, the J call TRBJ2-4; D is uncertain. There are 12 residues in the CDR3. Deletions cut 9 bases from V and 4 bases from J, with 10 bases between. From germline, CDR1 is SGHTA and CDR2 FQGNSA.

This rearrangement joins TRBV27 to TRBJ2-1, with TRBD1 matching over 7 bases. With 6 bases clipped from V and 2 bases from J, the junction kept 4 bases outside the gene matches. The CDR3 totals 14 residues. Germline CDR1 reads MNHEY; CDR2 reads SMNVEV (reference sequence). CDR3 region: CASRLTGTYNEQFF. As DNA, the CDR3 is TGTGCCAGCAGATTGACAGGGACCTACAATGAGCAGTTCTTC.

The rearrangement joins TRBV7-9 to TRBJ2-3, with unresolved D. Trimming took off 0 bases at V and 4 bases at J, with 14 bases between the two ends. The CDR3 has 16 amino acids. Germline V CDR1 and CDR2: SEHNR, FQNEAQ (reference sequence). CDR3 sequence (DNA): TGTGCCAGCAGCTTAGCCTTTAGCTGGAGCGCAGATACGCAGTATTTT. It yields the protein CASSLAFSWSADTQYF.

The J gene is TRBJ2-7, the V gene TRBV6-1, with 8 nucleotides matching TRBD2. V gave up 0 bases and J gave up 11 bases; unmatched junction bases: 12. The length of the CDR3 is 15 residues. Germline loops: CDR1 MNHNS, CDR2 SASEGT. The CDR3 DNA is TGTGCCAGCAGTGAAGCGCGGCTAGCGGGTTCTCTGGAGTACTTC. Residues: CASSEARLAGSLEYF.

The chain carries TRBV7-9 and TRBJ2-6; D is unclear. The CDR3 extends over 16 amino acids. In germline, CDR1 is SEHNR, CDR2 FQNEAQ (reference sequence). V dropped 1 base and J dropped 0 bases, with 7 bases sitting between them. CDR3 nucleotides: TGTGCCAGCAGCTTAGGTAGATACTCTGGGGCCAACGTCCTGACTTTC. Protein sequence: CASSLGRYSGANVLTF. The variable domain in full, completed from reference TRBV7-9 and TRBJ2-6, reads DTGVSQNPRHKITKRGQNVTFRCDPISEHNRLYWYRQTLGQGPEFLTYFQNEAQLEKSRLLSDRFSAERPKGSFSTLEIQRTEQGDSAMYLCASSLGRYSGANVLTFGAGSRLTVL.

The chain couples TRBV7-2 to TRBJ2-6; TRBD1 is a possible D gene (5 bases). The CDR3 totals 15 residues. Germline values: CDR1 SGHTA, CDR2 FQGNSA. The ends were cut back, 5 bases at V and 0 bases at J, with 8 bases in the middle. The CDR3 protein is CASSHDSSGANVLTF. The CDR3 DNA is TGTGCCAGCAGCCACGACAGCTCTGGGGCCAACGTCCTGACTTTC.

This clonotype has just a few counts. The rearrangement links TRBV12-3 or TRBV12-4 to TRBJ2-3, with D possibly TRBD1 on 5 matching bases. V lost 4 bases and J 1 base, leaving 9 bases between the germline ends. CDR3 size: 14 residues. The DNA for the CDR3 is TGTGCCAGCAGTTCAGGGATGGGCACAGATACGCAGTATTTT. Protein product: CASSSGMGTDTQYF.

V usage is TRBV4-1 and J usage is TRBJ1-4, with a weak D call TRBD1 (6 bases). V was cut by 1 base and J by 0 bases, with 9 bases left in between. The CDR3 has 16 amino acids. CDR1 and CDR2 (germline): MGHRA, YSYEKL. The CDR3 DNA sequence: TGCGCCAGCAGCCAAGGGACAGCTACAACTAATGAAAAACTGTTTTTT. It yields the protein CASSQGTATTNEKLFF.

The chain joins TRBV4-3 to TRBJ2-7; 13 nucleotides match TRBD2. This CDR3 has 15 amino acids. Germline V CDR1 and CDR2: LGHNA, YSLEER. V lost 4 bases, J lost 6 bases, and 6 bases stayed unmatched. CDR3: CASSRGLAGASEQYF. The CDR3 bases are TGCGCCAGCAGCCGAGGACTAGCGGGAGCGAGCGAGCAGTACTTC.

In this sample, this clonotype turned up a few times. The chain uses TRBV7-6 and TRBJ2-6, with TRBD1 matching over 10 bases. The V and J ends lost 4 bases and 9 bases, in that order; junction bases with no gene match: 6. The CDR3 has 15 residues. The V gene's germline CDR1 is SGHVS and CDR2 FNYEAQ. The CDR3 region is CASSSRDRGVNVLTF. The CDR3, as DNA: TGTGCCAGCAGCTCGCGGGACAGGGGTGTCAACGTCCTGACTTTC. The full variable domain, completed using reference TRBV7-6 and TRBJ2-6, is GAGVSQSPRYKVTKRGQDVALRCDPISGHVSLYWYRQALGQGPEFLTYFNYEAQQDKSGLPNDRFSAERPEGSISTLTIQRTEQRDSAMYRCASSSRDRGVNVLTFGAGSRLTVL.

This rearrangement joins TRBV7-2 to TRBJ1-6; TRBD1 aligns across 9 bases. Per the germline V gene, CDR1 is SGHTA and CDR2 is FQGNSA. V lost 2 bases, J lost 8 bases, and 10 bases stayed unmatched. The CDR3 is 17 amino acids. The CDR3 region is CASSLRPGTGLDSPLHF. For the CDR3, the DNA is TGTGCCAGCAGCTTACGGCCCGGGACAGGGTTAGATTCACCCCTCCACTTT.

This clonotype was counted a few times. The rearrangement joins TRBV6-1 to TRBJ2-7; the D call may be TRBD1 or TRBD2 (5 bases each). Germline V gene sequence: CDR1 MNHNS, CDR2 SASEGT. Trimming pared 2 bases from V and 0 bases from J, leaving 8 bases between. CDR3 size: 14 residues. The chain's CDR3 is CASSEWDDSYEQYF. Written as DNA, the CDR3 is TGTGCCAGCAGTGAATGGGACGACTCCTACGAGCAGTACTTC.

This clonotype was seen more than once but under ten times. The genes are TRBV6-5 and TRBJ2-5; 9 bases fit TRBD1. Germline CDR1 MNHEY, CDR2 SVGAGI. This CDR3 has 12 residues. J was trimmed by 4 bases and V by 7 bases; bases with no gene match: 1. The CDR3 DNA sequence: TGTGCCAGCATGACAGGGGGAGAGACCCAGTACTTC. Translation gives CASMTGGETQYF.

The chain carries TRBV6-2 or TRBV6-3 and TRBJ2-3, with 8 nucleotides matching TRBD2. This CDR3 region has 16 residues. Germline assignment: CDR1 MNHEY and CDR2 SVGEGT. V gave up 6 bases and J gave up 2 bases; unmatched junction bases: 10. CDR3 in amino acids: CASSSRTSIDTDTQYF. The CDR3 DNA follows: TGTGCCAGCAGCTCCAGGACTAGCATCGACACAGATACGCAGTATTTT.

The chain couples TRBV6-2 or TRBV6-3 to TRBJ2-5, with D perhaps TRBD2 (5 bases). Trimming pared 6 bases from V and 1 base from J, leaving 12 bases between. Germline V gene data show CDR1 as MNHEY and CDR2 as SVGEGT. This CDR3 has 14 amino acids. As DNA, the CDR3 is TGTGCCAGCAGCAAACTAGGCTTCCAAGAGACCCAGTACTTC. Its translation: CASSKLGFQETQYF.

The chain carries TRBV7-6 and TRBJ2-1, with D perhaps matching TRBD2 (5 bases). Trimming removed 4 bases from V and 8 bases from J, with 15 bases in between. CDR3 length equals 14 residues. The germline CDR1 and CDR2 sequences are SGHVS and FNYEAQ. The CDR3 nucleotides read TGTGCCAGCAGCTCCGCGCTGGGGAGCCATGAGCAGTTCTTC. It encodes CASSSALGSHEQFF.

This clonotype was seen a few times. The CDR3 loop reads CASSLQLGSSYEQYF. The CDR3 coding sequence is TGTGCCAGCAGCCTTCAACTAGGGAGCTCCTACGAGCAGTACTTC. This chain links TRBV7-2 with TRBJ2-7, with D tentatively TRBD2 (5 bases). The CDR3 has 15 residues. V lost 5 bases to trimming and J lost 0 bases, with 14 bases between them. Germline-derived CDR1 and CDR2 are SGHTA and FQGNSA.

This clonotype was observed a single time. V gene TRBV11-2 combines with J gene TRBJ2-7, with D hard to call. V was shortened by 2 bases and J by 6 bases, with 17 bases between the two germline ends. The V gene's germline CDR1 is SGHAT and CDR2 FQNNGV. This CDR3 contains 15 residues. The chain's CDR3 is CASSLFIGQLGEQYF. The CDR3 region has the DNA TGTGCCAGCAGCTTATTTATAGGGCAACTTGGCGAGCAGTACTTC.

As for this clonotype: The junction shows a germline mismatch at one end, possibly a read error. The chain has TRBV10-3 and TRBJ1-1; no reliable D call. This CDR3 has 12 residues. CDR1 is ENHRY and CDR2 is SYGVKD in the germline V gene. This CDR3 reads CAISEPVTGAFF. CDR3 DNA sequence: TGTGCCATCAGTGAGCCCGTGACTGGAGCTTTCTTT.

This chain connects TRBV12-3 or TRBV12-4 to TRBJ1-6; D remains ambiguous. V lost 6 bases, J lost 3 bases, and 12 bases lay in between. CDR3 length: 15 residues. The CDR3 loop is CASSQGPFYNSPLHF. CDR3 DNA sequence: TGTGCCAGCAGCCAAGGACCCTTCTATAATTCACCCCTCCACTTT.

The CDR3 DNA reads as TGCGCCAGCAGCCAGGGACAGGGGGTGATTTCACCCCTCCACTTT. Its translation is CASSQGQGVISPLHF. This sequence joins TRBV4-1 and TRBJ1-6, with 11 nucleotides matching TRBD1. This CDR3 contains 15 residues. Germline values: CDR1 MGHRA, CDR2 YSYEKL. Losses at the gene ends were 3 bases for V and 9 bases for J; bases not matched to a gene: 4.

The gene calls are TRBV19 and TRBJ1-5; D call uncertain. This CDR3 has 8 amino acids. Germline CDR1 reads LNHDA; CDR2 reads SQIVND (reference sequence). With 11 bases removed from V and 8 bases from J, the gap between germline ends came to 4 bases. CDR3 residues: CARKPQHF. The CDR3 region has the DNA TGTGCCCGAAAGCCCCAGCATTTT.

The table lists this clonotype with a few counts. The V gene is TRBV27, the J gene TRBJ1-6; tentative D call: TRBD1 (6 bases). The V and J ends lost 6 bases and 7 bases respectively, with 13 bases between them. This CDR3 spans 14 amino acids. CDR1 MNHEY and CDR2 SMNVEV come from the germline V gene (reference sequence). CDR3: CASRGQTKNSPLHF. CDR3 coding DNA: TGTGCCAGCAGAGGACAGACCAAAAATTCACCCCTCCACTTT.

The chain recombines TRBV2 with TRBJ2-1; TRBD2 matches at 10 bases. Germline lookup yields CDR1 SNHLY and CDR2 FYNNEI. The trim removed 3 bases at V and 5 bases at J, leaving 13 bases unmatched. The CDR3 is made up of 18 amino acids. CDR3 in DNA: TGTGCCAGCAGTGATGCCCGGCTCACTAGCGGGGCTGACAATGAGCAGTTCTTC. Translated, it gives CASSDARLTSGADNEQFF.

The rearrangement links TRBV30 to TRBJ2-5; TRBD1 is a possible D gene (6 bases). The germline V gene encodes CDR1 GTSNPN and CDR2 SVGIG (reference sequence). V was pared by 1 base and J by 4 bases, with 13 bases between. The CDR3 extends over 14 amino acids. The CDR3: CAWSGGQVLETQYF. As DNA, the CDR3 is TGTGCCTGGAGTGGGGGGCAGGTCCTAGAGACCCAGTACTTC.

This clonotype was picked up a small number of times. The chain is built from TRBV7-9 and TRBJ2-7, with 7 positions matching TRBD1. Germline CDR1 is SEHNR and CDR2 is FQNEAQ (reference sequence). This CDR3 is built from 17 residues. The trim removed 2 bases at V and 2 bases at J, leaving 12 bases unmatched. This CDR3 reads CASSLSHGTARPYEQYF. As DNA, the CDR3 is TGTGCCAGCAGCTTAAGCCATGGGACAGCTCGCCCCTACGAGCAGTACTTC.